The clone carrying this T cell receptor beta chain appeared once. CDR3 length equals 16 residues. V lost 1 base and J lost 9; bases outside the gene matches: 9. Germline loops: CDR1 LGHDT, CDR2 YNNKEL (reference sequence). These data come from a study of blood T cell repertoires in COVID-19. Overall study context: Samples came from the United States, Italy and Spain, spanning acute and convalescent COVID-19.

Study members were between roughly 18 and 90 years old and lived in 20 to 30 US regions. Original processing methods: Counts of nucleated cells, estimated from reference gene primer amplification, were obtained. The method was immunoSEQ multiplex PCR; TCRdb's version includes in-frame clones alone and lacks a portion of them. The V and J calls and clone size were taken over from that table, and D and trimming were inferred from the DNA. The sample lists 290,000 or so clones, around 89% occurring once. This sequence was found in a woman aged 18-29 years with acute COVID-19. V gene TRBV3-1 (or the pseudogene TRBV3-2) combines with J gene TRBJ2-4; 10 positions agree with TRBD1. Sequences were obtained from PBMCs or T cells enriched from blood (not recorded which). CDR3 bases: TGTGCCAGCAGCCAAGTTTCCGGGACAGGGGTTAGCATTCAGTACTTC. It yields the protein CASSQVSGTGVSIQYF.